This TCR beta chain stems from a study of T-cell memory formation after mild COVID-19. Overall study context: TCR clusters showed largely donor specificity.

The germline V and J ends were trimmed by 5 bases and 1 base, with 6 bases remaining between them. Germline loops: CDR1 GTSNPN, CDR2 SVGIG (reference sequence). This CDR3 has 12 amino acids. Study-wide results and limits: Most CD4+ clones that shrank were in CM and EM, while CD8+ ones turned up in EMRA.

It was 5'RACE with constant-segment primers that produced the TCR alpha and TCR beta cDNA libraries, which carried sample barcodes and UMIs. One entry per CDR3 protein results from TCRdb running MiXCR on the 5' RACE reads. The sample shows a few hundred thousand distinct CDR3 sequences, 24% of them seen only once. As regards this clonotype: What it binds is not known.

The sequencing sample was made of PBMCs or a T cell subset sorted from them (not recorded which). J is TRBJ1-5 and V is TRBV30; possibly TRBD1 for D (5 bases). The sequence was collected from an adult woman who had mild COVID-19 (a few samples of this study predate the infection). Cell type and time point are not known. The CDR3 DNA reads as TGTGCCTGGGGGGACAGCAATCAGCCCCAGCATTTT. Its protein is CAWGDSNQPQHF. Looking up the rest from reference TRBV30 and TRBJ1-5 gives the full variable domain: SQTIHQWPATLVQPVGSPLSLECTVEGTSNPNLYWYRQAAGRGLQLLFYSVGIGQISSEVPQNLSASRPQDRQFILSSKKLLLSDSGFYLCAWGDSNQPQHFGDGTRLSIL.